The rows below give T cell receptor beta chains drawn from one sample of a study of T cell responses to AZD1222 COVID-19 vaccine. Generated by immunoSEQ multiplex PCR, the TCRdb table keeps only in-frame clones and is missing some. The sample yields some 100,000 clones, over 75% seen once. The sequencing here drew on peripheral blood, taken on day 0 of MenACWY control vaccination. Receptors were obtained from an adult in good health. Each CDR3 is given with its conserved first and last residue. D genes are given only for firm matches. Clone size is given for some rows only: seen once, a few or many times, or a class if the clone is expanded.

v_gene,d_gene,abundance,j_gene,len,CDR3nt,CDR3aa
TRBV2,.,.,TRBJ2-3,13,TGTGCCAGCCTGCGGGGTCCCACAGATACGCAGTATTTT,CASLRGPTDTQYF
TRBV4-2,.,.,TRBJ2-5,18,TGTGCCAGCAGCCAAGGAGTTGAGGGTGGCATGGGGGGAGAGACCCAGTACTTC,CASSQGVEGGMGGETQYF
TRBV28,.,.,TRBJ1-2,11,TGTGCCAGCACCGACAGGTATGGCTACACCTTC,CASTDRYGYTF
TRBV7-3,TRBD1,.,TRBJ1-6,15,TGTGCCAGCAGCTTGAGGGACAGGGATACTTCACCCCTCCACTTT,CASSLRDRDTSPLHF
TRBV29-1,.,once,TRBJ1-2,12,TGCAGCGTTGATAAGGGCTCCGGAGGCTACACCTTC,CSVDKGSGGYTF
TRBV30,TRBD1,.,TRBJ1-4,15,TGTGCCTGGAGGCTCCCCTGGACAGGGGCCGAAAAACTGTTTTTT,CAWRLPWTGAEKLFF
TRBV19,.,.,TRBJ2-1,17,TGTGCCAGTAGTATAGGGGGTCCCGGGAGCTCCTACAATGAGCAGTTCTTC,CASSIGGPGSSYNEQFF
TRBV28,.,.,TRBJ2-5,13,TGTGCCAGCAGCCCCGACAGTCGGGGGACCCAGTACTTC,CASSPDSRGTQYF
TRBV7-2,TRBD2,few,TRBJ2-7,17,TGTGCCAGCAGCCCCCCCCTGGGACTAGCGGGTGTCTACGAGCAGTACTTC,CASSPPLGLAGVYEQYF
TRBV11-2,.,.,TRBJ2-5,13,TGTGCCAGCAGCTTAGGACAGGAAGAGACCCAGTACTTC,CASSLGQEETQYF
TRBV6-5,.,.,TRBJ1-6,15,TGTGCCACCCGAGCGAGGAGATTGCCTAATTCACCCCTCCACTTT,CATRARRLPNSPLHF
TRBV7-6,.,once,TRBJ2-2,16,TGTGCCAGCAGCTTCGGTGGGCAGGGAAACACCGGGGAGCTGTTTTTT,CASSFGGQGNTGELFF
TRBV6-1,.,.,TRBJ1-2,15,TGTGCCAGCAGCCAACGACAGGACCAAACTACTGGCTACACCTTC,CASSQRQDQTTGYTF
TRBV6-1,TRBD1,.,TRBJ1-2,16,TGTGCCAGCAGAGAAGCGGGGACAGGGCAGAACTATGGCTACACCTTC,CASREAGTGQNYGYTF
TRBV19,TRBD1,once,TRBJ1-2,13,TGTGCCAGTTGTAACAGGGGTAACTATGGCTACACCTTC,CASCNRGNYGYTF
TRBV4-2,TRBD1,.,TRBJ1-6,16,TGTGCCAGCAGCCGAAGGGGACAGATCGAGAATTCACCCCTCCACTTT,CASSRRGQIENSPLHF
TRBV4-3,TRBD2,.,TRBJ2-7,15,TGCGCCAGCAGCCAAGACCCCGGGAGGGAATCCGAGCAGTACTTC,CASSQDPGRESEQYF
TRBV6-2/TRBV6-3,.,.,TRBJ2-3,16,TGTGCCAGCAGTTACTCGTCTGGTCCTCGGGGGGATACGCAGTATTTT,CASSYSSGPRGDTQYF
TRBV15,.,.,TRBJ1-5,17,TGTGCCACCAGCAGAGATTTAGGAGGGTCGGGCAATCAGCCCCAGCATTTT,CATSRDLGGSGNQPQHF
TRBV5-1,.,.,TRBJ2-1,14,TGCGCCAGCAGCTCGGGACTGGGGGGCAATGAGCAGTTCTTC,CASSSGLGGNEQFF
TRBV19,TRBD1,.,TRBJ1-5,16,TGTGCCAGTAGTATACCGGGACAGGGGGCAAATCAGCCCCAGCATTTT,CASSIPGQGANQPQHF
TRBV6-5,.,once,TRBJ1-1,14,TGTGCCAGCAGTTCGCGGTCAGGGATAACTGAAGCTTTCTTT,CASSSRSGITEAFF
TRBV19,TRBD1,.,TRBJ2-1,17,TGTGCCAGTAGTTCAATGACAGGGTCGATGTCCTACAATGAGCAGTTCTTC,CASSSMTGSMSYNEQFF
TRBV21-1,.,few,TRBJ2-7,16,TGTGCCAGCAGCACGCCTTTGTGGCGGGAAACCTACGAGCAGTACTTC,CASSTPLWRETYEQYF
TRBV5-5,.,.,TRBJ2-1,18,TGTGCCGTGGCCCGACGCAATACCGCGGGGAGCTCCTACAATGAGCAGTTCTTC,CAVARRNTAGSSYNEQFF
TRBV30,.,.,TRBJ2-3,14,TGTGCCGGGGGCCTAGGTATCCCCACAGATACGCAGTATTTT,CAGGLGIPTDTQYF
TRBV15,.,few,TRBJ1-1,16,TGTGCCACCAGCAGAGCCGGATGGTACATGAACACTGAAGCTTTCTTT,CATSRAGWYMNTEAFF
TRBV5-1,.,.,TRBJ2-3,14,TGCGCCAGCAGCTTCGGGAAGGGGTCAGATACGCAGTATTTT,CASSFGKGSDTQYF
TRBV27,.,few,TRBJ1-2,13,TGTGCCAGCAGCCAGGGTAACGGCTATGGCTACACCTTC,CASSQGNGYGYTF
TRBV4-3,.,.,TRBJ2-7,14,TGCGCCAGCAGCCAAGCACTAGCCGGCTACGAGCAGTACTTC,CASSQALAGYEQYF
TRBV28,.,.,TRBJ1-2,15,TGTGCCAGCAGTTCGGGAGGGGGGGTTAACTATGGCTACACCTTC,CASSSGGGVNYGYTF
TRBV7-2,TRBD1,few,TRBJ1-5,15,TGTGCCAGCAGCTTCCGGACAGGGGGCGATCAGCCCCAGCATTTT,CASSFRTGGDQPQHF
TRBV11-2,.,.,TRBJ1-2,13,TGTGCCAGCAGCTTCGAGGGGCTATATGGCTACACCTTC,CASSFEGLYGYTF
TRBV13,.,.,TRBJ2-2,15,TGTGCCAGCAGCTGGGGGGGGCGGAGCACCGGGGAGCTGTTTTTT,CASSWGGRSTGELFF
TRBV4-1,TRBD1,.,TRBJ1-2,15,TGCGCCAGCAGTCGAGGACAGGGCCCTGCGAGTGGCTACACCTTC,CASSRGQGPASGYTF
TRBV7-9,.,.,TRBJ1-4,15,TGTGCCAGCACTAAGGGGCGTTTGCGGAATGAAAAACTGTTTTTT,CASTKGRLRNEKLFF
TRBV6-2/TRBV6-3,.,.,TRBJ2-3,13,TGTGCCAGCAGTTACTCGGGGGCAGATACGCAGTATTTT,CASSYSGADTQYF
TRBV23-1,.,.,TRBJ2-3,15,TGCGCCAGCTGGCAGGATCTCCCCCGCACAGATACGCAGTATTTT,CASWQDLPRTDTQYF
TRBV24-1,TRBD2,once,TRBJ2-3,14,TGTGCCACCACTAGCGGGAGCGAGGGAGATACGCAGTATTTT,CATTSGSEGDTQYF
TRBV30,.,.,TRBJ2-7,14,TGTGCCTGGAAAATGACAGGGACTTTCTACGAGCAGTACTTC,CAWKMTGTFYEQYF
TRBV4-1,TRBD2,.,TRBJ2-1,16,TGCGCCAGCAGACGATATAGCGGGGGGGAGAAGAATGAGCAGTTCTTC,CASRRYSGGEKNEQFF
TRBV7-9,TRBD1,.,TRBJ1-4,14,TGTGCCAGCAGCCCGACAGGGCTTAATGAAAAACTGTTTTTT,CASSPTGLNEKLFF
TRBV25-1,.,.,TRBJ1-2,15,TGTGCCAGCAGTGAATCGAAGGATGTAGTCTATGGCTACACCTTC,CASSESKDVVYGYTF
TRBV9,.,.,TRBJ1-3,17,TGTGCCAGCAGCGTAAAAGGGTACGATTACTCTGGAAACACCATATATTTT,CASSVKGYDYSGNTIYF
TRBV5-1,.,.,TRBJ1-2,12,TGCGCCAGCAGCCGGGAGAACTATGGCTACACCTTC,CASSRENYGYTF
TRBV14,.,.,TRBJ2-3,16,TGTGCCAGCAGCCTGGAGACTGACCCCGTCACAGATACGCAGTATTTT,CASSLETDPVTDTQYF
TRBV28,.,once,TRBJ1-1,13,TGTGCCAGCAGTTTGGGGGCTAACACTGAAGCTTTCTTT,CASSLGANTEAFF
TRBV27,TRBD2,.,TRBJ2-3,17,TGTGCCAGCAGTTTCCTGGGGTTTAGCGGGAGACCAGATACGCAGTATTTT,CASSFLGFSGRPDTQYF
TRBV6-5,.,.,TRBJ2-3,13,TGTGCCAGCAGTAACGTCCCCACAGATACGCAGTATTTT,CASSNVPTDTQYF
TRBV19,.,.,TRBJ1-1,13,TGTGCCAGTAGTGGTACGGTGAACACTGAAGCTTTCTTT,CASSGTVNTEAFF
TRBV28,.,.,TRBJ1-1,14,TGTGCCAGCAGTTTAGCCCAGGGAGTGTCTGAAGCTTTCTTT,CASSLAQGVSEAFF